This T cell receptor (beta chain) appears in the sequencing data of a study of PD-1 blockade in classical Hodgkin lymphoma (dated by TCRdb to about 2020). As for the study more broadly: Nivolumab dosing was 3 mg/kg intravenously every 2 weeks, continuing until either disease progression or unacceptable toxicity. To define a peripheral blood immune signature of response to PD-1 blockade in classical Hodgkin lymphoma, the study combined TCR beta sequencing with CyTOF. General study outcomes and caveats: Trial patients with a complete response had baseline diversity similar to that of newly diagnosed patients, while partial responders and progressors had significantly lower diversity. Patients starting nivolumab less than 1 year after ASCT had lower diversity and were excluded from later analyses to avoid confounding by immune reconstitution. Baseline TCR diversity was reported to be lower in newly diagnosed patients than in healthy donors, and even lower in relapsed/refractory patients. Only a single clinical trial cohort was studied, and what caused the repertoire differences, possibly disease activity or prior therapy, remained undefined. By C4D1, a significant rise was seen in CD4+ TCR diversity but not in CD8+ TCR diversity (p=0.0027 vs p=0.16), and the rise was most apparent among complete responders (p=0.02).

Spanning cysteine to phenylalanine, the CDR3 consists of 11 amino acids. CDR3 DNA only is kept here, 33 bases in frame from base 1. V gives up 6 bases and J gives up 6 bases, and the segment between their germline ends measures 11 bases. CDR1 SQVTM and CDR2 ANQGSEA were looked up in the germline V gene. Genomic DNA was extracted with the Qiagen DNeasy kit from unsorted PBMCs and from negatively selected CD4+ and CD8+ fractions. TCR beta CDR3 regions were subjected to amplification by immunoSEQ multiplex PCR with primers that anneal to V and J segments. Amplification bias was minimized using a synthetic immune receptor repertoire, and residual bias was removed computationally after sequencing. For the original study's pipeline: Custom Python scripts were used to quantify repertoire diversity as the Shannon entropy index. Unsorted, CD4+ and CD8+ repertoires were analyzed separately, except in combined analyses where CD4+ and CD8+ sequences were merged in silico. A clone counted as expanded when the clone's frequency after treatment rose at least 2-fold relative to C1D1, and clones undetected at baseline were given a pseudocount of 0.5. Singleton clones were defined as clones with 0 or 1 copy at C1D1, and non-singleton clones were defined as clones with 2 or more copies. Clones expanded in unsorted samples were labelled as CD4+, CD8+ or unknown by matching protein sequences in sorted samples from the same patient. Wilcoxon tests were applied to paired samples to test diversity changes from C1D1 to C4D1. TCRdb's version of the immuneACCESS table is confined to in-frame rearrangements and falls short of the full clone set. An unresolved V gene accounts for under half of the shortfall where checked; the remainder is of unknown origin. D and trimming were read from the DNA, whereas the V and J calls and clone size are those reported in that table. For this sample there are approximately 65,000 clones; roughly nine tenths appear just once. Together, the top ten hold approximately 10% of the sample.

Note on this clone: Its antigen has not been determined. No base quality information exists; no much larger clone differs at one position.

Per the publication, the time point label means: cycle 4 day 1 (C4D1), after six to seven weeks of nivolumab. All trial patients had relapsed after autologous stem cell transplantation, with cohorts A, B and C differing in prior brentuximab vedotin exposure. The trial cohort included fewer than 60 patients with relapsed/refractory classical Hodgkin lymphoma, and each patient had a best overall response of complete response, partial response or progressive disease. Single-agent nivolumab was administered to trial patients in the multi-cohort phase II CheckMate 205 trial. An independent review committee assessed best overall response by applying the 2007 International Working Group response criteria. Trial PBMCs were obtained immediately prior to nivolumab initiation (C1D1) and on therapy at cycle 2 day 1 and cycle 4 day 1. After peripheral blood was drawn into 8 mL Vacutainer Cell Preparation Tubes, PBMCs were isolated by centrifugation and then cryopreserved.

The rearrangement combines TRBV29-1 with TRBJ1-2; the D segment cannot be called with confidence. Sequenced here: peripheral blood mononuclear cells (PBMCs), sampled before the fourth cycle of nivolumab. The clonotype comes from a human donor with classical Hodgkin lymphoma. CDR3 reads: CSVFREHGYTF. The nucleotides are TGCAGCGTCTTTAGGGAACATGGCTACACCTTC.